The 31 T cell receptor beta chains listed next were all sequenced from one sample in a study of post-analysis software for immune sequencing data. General study results and limits: Patients carried roughly 5 TRBV segments more frequently than controls did, and TRBV5-6, TRBV5-1 and TRBV20-1 were among them.

The authors incorporated unique molecular identifiers into the TCR beta cDNA libraries. MiXCR, applied by TCRdb to the PCR reads, yields one record per CDR3 protein. Of some 500,000 distinct CDR3 sequences listed, roughly 45% are singletons. No antigen has been identified for these receptors. Sequences were obtained from blood. All receptors come from a girl aged 5-17 years with multiple sclerosis.

This chain joins TRBV29-1 and TRBJ1-2; tentatively, D is TRBD1 (6 bases). CDR1 is SQVTM, CDR2 ANQGSEA, per germline. Between the trimmed V and J ends, which lost 7 bases and 4 bases, there was a span of 19 bases. This CDR3 comprises 14 residues. The CDR3 protein is CSADGGAGLYGYTF. The DNA for the CDR3 is TGCAGCGCCGACGGGGGGGCTGGGCTCTATGGCTACACCTTC.

The V and J genes are TRBV10-3 and TRBJ2-2, with D hard to call. V was trimmed by 3 bases and J by 0 bases, leaving 8 bases between them. This CDR3 has 15 residues. The germline V gene has CDR1 ENHRY and CDR2 SYGVKD. CDR3 in amino acids: CAISDRITNTGELFF. For the CDR3, the DNA is TGTGCCATCAGTGATCGGATCACGAACACCGGGGAGCTGTTTTTT.

This clonotype showed up just a few times. The junction departs from germline at one end; a sequencing error may be responsible. V usage is TRBV7-9 and J usage is TRBJ2-1, with 9 positions matching TRBD2. CDR1 is SEHNR, CDR2 FQNEAQ, per germline (reference sequence). The CDR3 length is 15 residues. The CDR3: CASTLAGDFYNEQFF. The DNA of the CDR3 is TGTGCCAGCACCTTAGCGGGGGACTTCTACAATGAGCAGTTCTTC.

The chain is built from TRBV11-2 and TRBJ1-5; D not resolved. This CDR3 is built from 17 residues. CDR1 is SGHAT, CDR2 FQNNGV, per germline. With 0 bases removed from V and 1 base from J, the gap between germline ends came to 13 bases. CDR3 sequence reads: CASSLEWIRGSNQPQHF. CDR3 DNA sequence: TGTGCCAGCAGCTTAGAATGGATCCGAGGGAGCAATCAGCCCCAGCATTTT. Full variable domain (rest looked up from reference TRBV11-2 and TRBJ1-5): EAGVAQSPRYKIIEKRQSVAFWCNPISGHATLYWYQQILGQGPKLLIQFQNNGVVDDSQLPKDRFSAERLKGVDSTLKIQPAKLEDSAVYLCASSLEWIRGSNQPQHFGDGTRLSIL.

A remark on this clonotype: At one boundary the junction diverges from the germline segment, which might be a read error. J is TRBJ1-2 and V is TRBV6-2 or TRBV6-3, with a possible D match to TRBD1 (6 bases). Germline V gene sequence: CDR1 MNHEY, CDR2 SVGEGT. The length of the CDR3 is 13 residues. The CDR3 DNA follows: TGTGCCAGTTTAAACAGGGACAACTGTGGCTACACCTTC. The encoded protein is CASLNRDNCGYTF.

This chain's CDR3 is CASSAPKLAVPVNEQFF. CDR3 nucleotide sequence: TGTGCCAGCAGCGCACCAAAACTAGCGGTTCCCGTGAATGAGCAGTTCTTC. This chain joins TRBV7-6 and TRBJ2-1; 8 bases fit TRBD2. V lost 5 bases to trimming and J lost 7 bases; unmatched junction nucleotides: 16. The germline gives CDR1 SGHVS, CDR2 FNYEAQ. CDR3 length: 17 amino acids.

This clonotype has more than one count but fewer than ten. The rearrangement uses TRBV5-1 and TRBJ2-1; perhaps TRBD2 as D (6 bases). Trimming pared 3 bases from V and 9 bases from J, leaving 25 bases between. This CDR3 is built from 17 residues. CDR1 is SGHRS, CDR2 YFSETQ, per germline. Written as DNA, the CDR3 is TGCGCCAGCAGCTCCTCTATCGGGCTAGCGTTCCCCGTTGAGCAGTTCTTC. This gives the protein CASSSSIGLAFPVEQFF.

V and J are TRBV9 and TRBJ2-1; 10 bases line up with TRBD1. Unmatched junction bases numbered 10, after V lost 1 base and J lost 6 bases. The CDR3 has 17 residues. Germline assignment: CDR1 SGDLS and CDR2 YYNGEE. This CDR3 reads CASSVYGRQGAGNEQFF. CDR3 nucleotides: TGTGCCAGCAGCGTATATGGTCGACAGGGGGCCGGCAATGAGCAGTTCTTC. The variable domain in full, with the rest retrieved from reference TRBV9 and TRBJ2-1, is DSGVTQTPKHLITATGQRVTLRCSPRSGDLSVYWYQQSLDQGLQFLIQYYNGEERAKGNILERFSAQQFPDLHSELNLSSLELGDSALYFCASSVYGRQGAGNEQFFGPGTRLTVL.

The V gene is TRBV29-1, the J gene TRBJ2-7; 7 positions agree with TRBD2. The J call may not be correct, given that the DNA end is closer to TRBJ2-5. There are 13 residues in the CDR3. Germline V CDR1 and CDR2: SQVTM, ANQGSEA. The chain's CDR3 is CSVGGEVAETQYF. The CDR3 DNA reads as TGCAGCGTGGGGGGGGAGGTAGCGGAGACCCAGTACTTC.

This clonotype was found a few times. The rearrangement links TRBV4-3 to TRBJ1-1; 7 nucleotides match TRBD1. The CDR3 has 19 amino acids. The V gene end was trimmed by 0 bases and the J gene end by 3 bases; junction bases not matched to a gene: 16. From germline, CDR1 is LGHNA and CDR2 YSLEER. CDR3 sequence reads: CASSQDPRGILASYTEAFF. The CDR3 DNA reads TGCGCCAGCAGCCAAGATCCCAGGGGGATCCTGGCATCGTACACTGAAGCTTTCTTT.

This clonotype showed up just a few times. The V gene is TRBV7-2, the J gene TRBJ2-3; weak D call: TRBD1 (6 bases). This CDR3 is built from 14 residues. Trimming pared 1 base from V and 8 bases from J, leaving 13 bases between. In germline, CDR1 is SGHTA, CDR2 FQGNSA. The CDR3 region has the DNA TGTGCCAGCAGCTTAGGGCCCGAGGGGGTTACGCAGTATTTT. It yields the protein CASSLGPEGVTQYF.

This chain joins TRBV28 and TRBJ2-7; a possible D gene is TRBD2 (6 bases). Between the trimmed V and J ends, which lost 6 bases and 2 bases, there was a span of 14 bases. This CDR3 is 14 amino acids long. Germline V gene sequence: CDR1 MDHEN, CDR2 SYDVKM. CDR3 protein: CASRWDSAPYEQYF. In DNA form, the CDR3 reads TGTGCCAGCAGGTGGGACTCGGCCCCCTACGAGCAGTACTTC.

This clonotype was observed once. V is TRBV28 and J is TRBJ2-7; TRBD2 aligns across 11 bases. CDR3 length equals 16 residues. The germline V gene encodes CDR1 MDHEN and CDR2 SYDVKM. Trimming at V came to 5 bases and at J to 0 bases, leaving 6 bases not matched to a gene. This chain's CDR3 is CASSTQTSGSSYEQYF. DNA for the CDR3: TGTGCCAGCAGTACCCAAACTAGCGGGAGCTCCTACGAGCAGTACTTC.

V usage is TRBV28 and J usage is TRBJ1-1; D is unclear. V lost 1 base and J lost 7, with 4 bases in between. Germline values: CDR1 MDHEN, CDR2 SYDVKM. The CDR3 runs 11 residues. CDR3 in DNA: TGTGCCAGCAGTTTATTGGTTGAAGCTTTCTTT. Translated: CASSLLVEAFF.

In its sample, this clonotype was seen a few times. The V call is TRBV29-1, the J call TRBJ2-1, with 8 positions matching TRBD2. The V and J ends lost 0 bases and 6 bases, in that order; junction bases with no gene match: 4. The CDR3 runs 14 residues. The V gene's germline CDR1 is SQVTM and CDR2 ANQGSEA. The CDR3 nucleotides read TGCAGCGTTGAAGATCCCGGGAGGGCCAATGAGCAGTTCTTC. Protein product: CSVEDPGRANEQFF.

The rearrangement uses TRBV4-1 and TRBJ1-1; 7 nucleotides line up with TRBD1. This CDR3 spans 15 amino acids. The junction had 4 bases not matched to a gene; V was cut back by 2 bases and J by 1 base. The germline V gene has CDR1 MGHRA and CDR2 YSYEKL. The CDR3 region is CASSQTDRANTEAFF. Here the CDR3 DNA reads TGCGCCAGCAGCCAAACCGACAGGGCGAACACTGAAGCTTTCTTT.

The V gene is TRBV2, the J gene TRBJ2-5; 11 bases fit TRBD1. The CDR3 is 14 residues long. The V segment lost 9 bases and the J segment 4 bases; nucleotides outside the gene matches: 7. The germline gives CDR1 SNHLY, CDR2 FYNNEI. Here the CDR3 reads CARGTGGNGETQYF. As DNA, the CDR3 is TGTGCCAGAGGGACAGGGGGAAACGGAGAGACCCAGTACTTC.

There are many counts of this clonotype. The chain uses TRBV6-5 and TRBJ2-3; D is perhaps TRBD1 (6 bases). The V and J ends lost 5 bases and 3 bases respectively, with 12 bases between them. This CDR3 comprises 14 residues. The germline V gene has CDR1 MNHEY and CDR2 SVGAGI. CDR3 nucleotides: TGTGCCAGCAGTGACAGGTGGACGACAGATACGCAGTATTTT. This codes for CASSDRWTTDTQYF.

The chain links TRBV12-3 or TRBV12-4 to TRBJ1-5; D call uncertain. V was clipped by 6 bases and J by 2 bases, with 20 bases between them. The length of the CDR3 is 17 residues. CDR3 sequence: CASRVNQPGSRNQPQHF. CDR3 bases: TGTGCCAGCAGAGTTAACCAGCCGGGCAGCCGCAATCAGCCCCAGCATTTT.

A note on this clonotype: This may be a read error: a much more frequent sequence differs by one nucleotide. The chain recombines TRBV5-1 with TRBJ2-7, with 9 bases lining up with TRBD2. This CDR3 spans 14 amino acids. Germline V gene lookup returns CDR1 SGHRS and CDR2 YFSETQ. The V segment lost 4 bases and the J segment 7 bases; nucleotides outside the gene matches: 9. For the CDR3, the DNA is TGCGCCAGCAGCGCTAGCGGGGCTTACAATGAGCAGTACTTC. It codes for CASSASGAYNEQYF.

The chain employs TRBV19 and TRBJ2-1, with a tentative D call TRBD1 (7 bases). Trimming stripped 7 bases from V and 4 bases from J, with 14 bases between. Germline V gene sequence: CDR1 LNHDA, CDR2 SQIVND (reference sequence). The CDR3 runs to 14 residues. The CDR3 protein is CASTGGRLYNEQFF. The CDR3 DNA reads as TGTGCCAGTACAGGGGGGAGGTTATACAATGAGCAGTTCTTC.

This clonotype was counted a few times. The CDR3 loop is CSAQSGQNLKNIQYF. CDR3 nucleotide sequence: TGCAGTGCTCAATCCGGACAGAACCTGAAAAACATTCAGTACTTC. The chain links TRBV20-1 to TRBJ2-4, with D perhaps matching TRBD1 (6 bases). The germline gives CDR1 DFQATT, CDR2 SNEGSKA (reference sequence). The ends were cut back, 5 bases at V and 4 bases at J, with 18 bases in the middle. The CDR3 is made up of 15 amino acids.

The rearrangement joins TRBV6-1 to TRBJ2-1; D remains unclear. Germline V gene sequence: CDR1 MNHNS, CDR2 SASEGT. This CDR3 spans 8 amino acids. Trimming left V 6 bases short and J 13 bases short, with 4 bases between. CDR3 sequence: CASSLQFF. DNA for the CDR3: TGTGCCAGCAGCCTCCAGTTCTTC.

Comments on this clonotype: One junction end does not reproduce the germline sequence, and a read error may be involved. V is TRBV7-2 and J is TRBJ1-2; unclear D gene. This CDR3 has 12 residues. The V gene's germline CDR1 is SGHTA and CDR2 FQGNSA. The CDR3 bases are TGTGCCAGAAGCTACCCTTCGGGTGGCTACACCTTC. This translates into CARSYPSGGYTF. Variable domain in full (rest from reference TRBV7-2 and TRBJ1-2): GAGVSQSPSNKVTEKGKDVELRCDPISGHTALYWYRQSLGQGLEFLIYFQGNSAPDKSGLPSDRFSAERTGGSVSTLTIQRTQQEDSAVYLCARSYPSGGYTFGSGTRLTVV.

The rearrangement uses TRBV6-1 and TRBJ2-3, with a tentative D call TRBD2 (5 bases). The germline CDR1 and CDR2 sequences are MNHNS and SASEGT. The CDR3 is 15 residues long. The V and J ends lost 1 base and 1 base respectively, with 9 bases between them. DNA for the CDR3: TGTGCCAGCAGTGAAGTAGCGAGCCGCACAGATACGCAGTATTTT. Residues: CASSEVASRTDTQYF.

Comment on this clonotype: The CDR3 does not end in the conserved phenylalanine or tryptophan, so this is likely a read error. The chain recombines TRBV29-1 with TRBJ2-1, with TRBD2 identical over 14 bases. The germline CDR1 and CDR2 sequences are SQVTM and ANQGSEA. With 6 bases clipped from V and 4 bases from J, the junction kept 8 bases outside the gene matches. The CDR3 extends over 16 amino acids. CDR3 coding DNA: TGCAGCGTCCGACTAGCGGGAGGGCCCCTGTACAATGAGCAGTTCGTC. It encodes CSVRLAGGPLYNEQFV.

The chain links TRBV9 to TRBJ1-2; 7 nucleotides agree with TRBD1. The CDR3 is 15 amino acids. V was pared by 3 bases and J by 0 bases, with 5 bases of the junction left unmatched. Germline loops: CDR1 SGDLS, CDR2 YYNGEE. The CDR3 is CASSGTGSPNYGYTF. CDR3 nucleotides: TGTGCCAGCAGCGGGACAGGTTCGCCTAACTATGGCTACACCTTC.

The V call is TRBV20-1, the J call TRBJ1-5, with D hard to call. V shed 3 bases and J shed 6 bases, with 9 bases lying between them. This CDR3 has 12 amino acids. CDR1 is DFQATT and CDR2 is SNEGSKA in the germline V gene (reference sequence). The CDR3 DNA follows: TGCAGTGCTAGTTCGGGGATTCAGCCCCAGCATTTT. It specifies CSASSGIQPQHF.

This chain links TRBV27 with TRBJ2-3, with 9 bases aligning to TRBD2. V lost 4 bases, J lost 1 base, and 6 bases stayed unmatched. Germline lookup yields CDR1 MNHEY and CDR2 SMNVEV (reference sequence). This CDR3 spans 16 amino acids. CDR3 coding DNA: TGTGCCAGCAGTTCCTACCTAGCGGGGCGCACAGATACGCAGTATTTT. Amino acid sequence: CASSSYLAGRTDTQYF.

This clonotype was seen at least ten times. The CDR3: CASSPPLREDTQYF. CDR3 nucleotide sequence: TGTGCCAGCTCACCACCTCTTAGGGAGGATACGCAGTATTTT. The rearrangement uses TRBV18 and TRBJ2-3; tentatively, D is TRBD2 (5 bases). Germline V gene sequence: CDR1 KGHSH, CDR2 LQKENI. The V gene lost 0 bases and the J gene lost 6 bases, with 10 bases spanning the gap. CDR3 length equals 14 residues.

The rearrangement links TRBV28 to TRBJ2-3; D is perhaps TRBD2 (6 bases). CDR1 is MDHEN and CDR2 is SYDVKM in the germline V gene. This CDR3 comprises 16 residues. V lost 2 bases and J lost 4, with 16 bases in between. CDR3 nucleotide sequence: TGTGCCAGCAGTTTACTCGGACTACCGGACCCAGATACGCAGTATTTT. Its translation is CASSLLGLPDPDTQYF. Looking up the rest from reference TRBV28 and TRBJ2-3 gives the full variable domain: DVKVTQSSRYLVKRTGEKVFLECVQDMDHENMFWYRQDPGLGLRLIYFSYDVKMKEKGDIPEGYSVSREKKERFSLILESASTNQTSMYLCASSLLGLPDPDTQYFGPGTRLTVL.